This record looks at one T cell receptor beta chain sequence and its context. What it recognizes is unknown. Mismatch with germline at one junction end may stem from a read error. These data are taken from a study of Graves' ophthalmopathy and Graves' hyperthyroidism. Study context: Ophthalmopathy not arising within 18 months of follow-up defined hyperthyroidism as stable. Study-level results: Using a 13-signature model, the authors split ophthalmopathy from stable hyperthyroidism, with 85% to 90% sensitivity and approximately 78% specificity.

Scientists amplified the TCR beta CDR3 regions from RNA transcripts. An initial RT-PCR round employing HTBI primers preceded a second-round multiplex PCR. Each CDR3 protein gets one entry after TCRdb re-called the multiplex PCR reads with MiXCR. The sample lists more than 1,000,000 distinct CDR3 sequences; about 40% were seen once. CDR3 length: 17 residues. The germline V gene encodes CDR1 SGHRS and CDR2 YFSETQ. Aged 18 to 65, the patients with hyperthyroidism had under 2 months' duration and were newly diagnosed. The specimen was peripheral blood or thyroid tissue (not recorded which). The source of this sequence is an adult man with Graves' hyperthyroidism. The V and J genes are TRBV5-1 and TRBJ2-2; TRBD2 matches 7 bases. In DNA, the CDR3 is TGTGCCAGCTCACCTTACGAGCGGGGAGGCAGCACCGGGGAGCTGTTTTTT. It is translated as CASSPYERGGSTGELFF.